This T cell receptor (beta chain) originates from a study of cytomegalovirus exposure and HLA in healthy donors. Whole-study findings and limits: Prior analysis indicated that the majority of TCR beta V segments exhibited productivity approximately 87% or approximately 30% of the time. There were several of the most significant clusters that appeared linked to common viral pathogens in a later analysis. A later analysis found most CMV-associated TCR beta chains apparently HLA-restricted.

Both 60 Vbeta primers and 13 Jbeta primers went into the PCR. The data were produced by immunoSEQ multiplex PCR, yet TCRdb's version contains in-frame clones alone and is incomplete. There are roughly 150,000 clones in the sample; approximately 85% occur only once, and roughly 2.3% lies in the top ten. On this clone itself: Its antigen is unidentified.

Trimming left V 2 bases short and J 5 bases short, with 16 bases between. This CDR3 is 15 amino acids long. Germline V gives CDR1 SGDLS, CDR2 YYNGEE. These donors counted as nominally healthy when sampled, but unrecorded immune exposures were likely. The V gene is TRBV9, the J gene TRBJ2-5; a possible D gene is TRBD1 (6 bases). Sequenced input: PBMCs. This sequence was found in a young woman in good health and CMV-seronegative. The CDR3 nucleotides are TGTGCCAGCAGCGTCGGGACACCGTTGTTGGAGACCCAGTACTTC. It translates to CASSVGTPLLETQYF. Full variable domain (outside the CDR3, taken from reference TRBV9 and TRBJ2-5): DSGVTQTPKHLITATGQRVTLRCSPRSGDLSVYWYQQSLDQGLQFLIQYYNGEERAKGNILERFSAQQFPDLHSELNLSSLELGDSALYFCASSVGTPLLETQYFGPGTRLLVL.